The present T cell receptor beta chain was sequenced within a study of regulatory T cells in long-lasting Graves disease (dated by TCRdb to about 2021). Study-wide context: Newly diagnosed Graves' disease patients had taken antithyroid drugs for less than 3 months. This study used TCR sequencing and RNA sequencing of peripheral blood to compare persistent Graves' disease patients against newly diagnosed Graves' disease patients. The study was conducted in China and was registered as a clinical trial. A total of roughly 35 samples underwent TCR sequencing: some 13 from persistent and some 20 from newly diagnosed Graves' disease patients.

This clonotype has at least ten counts. The antigen it recognizes is unknown. Per-base qualities were not stored, and no clone one base away is much larger. The germline V gene encodes CDR1 SEHNR and CDR2 FQNEAQ (reference sequence). The CDR3 covers 15 residues, taking in both the cysteine and the phenylalanine. Only the CDR3 DNA stays, 45 bases, in frame from base 1. The junction shows trimming of 2 bases on V and 3 bases on J, and the gene matches do not reach 5 bases of it. This specimen's time point label, interpreted: newly diagnosed GD, antithyroid drugs for less than 3 months. RNA was extracted from PBMCs in TRIzol for both TCR sequencing and RNA sequencing. The diagnosis of Graves' disease was made according to American Thyroid Association guidelines. The patients came from an endocrinology department in Xi'an, China. Each patient gave approximately 8.8 milliliters of peripheral blood, collected in an EDTA anticoagulant tube. PBMCs were isolated by Ficoll Paque Plus density gradient separation without further T cell sorting. RNA quality was checked with an Agilent 2100 Bioanalyzer and agarose gel, and concentration with a NanoDrop 2000.

Library method: multiplex PCR. Sequencing relied on an Illumina HiSeq 4000. To build TCR beta libraries, CDR3 regions were amplified by Arm-PCR using iRepertoire HTBI primers. Gel purification was performed on PCR products prior to sequencing. In the authors' own workflow: A total of some 65 TRBV and under 15 TRBJ segments were identified across samples and were used for gene usage analysis of CDR3 amino acid clonotypes. COPE and FqMerger were used to merge the filtered high-quality paired reads into contigs. BLAST was used to align contigs to IMGT TRBV, TRBD and TRBJ reference genes, with CDR3 defined following IMGT. Highly expanded clones were defined as clonotypes with a frequency above 0.1%. Shannon entropy served as the measure of repertoire diversity, while the Gini coefficient captured V-J evenness. Public clonotypes were defined as clonotypes shared by more than one individual. TCRdb handled the public reads itself, with Q25 trimming in fastp and clone calling in MiXCR, and kept productive beta chains. CDR3 protein sequences are deduplicated, and each keeps its most common genes and DNA. The V and J calls were not made by the authors but by TCRdb's processing. For this sample there are some 490,000 distinct CDR3 sequences; approximately 12% appear just once. The leading ten clones occupy roughly 8.9% of the sample.

What the work shows at the level of the full study, not this receptor alone: The small sample size was acknowledged by the authors as a limitation that may reduce accuracy. TRBV28, TRBJ1-2 and TRBJ2-5 were preferentially used in persistent disease, while TRBV20-1 and TRBJ2-1 were favored in newly diagnosed disease. Peripheral blood alone was examined, since thyroid tissue, which constituted the primary lesion, could not be accessed. Persistent patients shared more public clonotypes among themselves (around 2,700) than newly diagnosed patients did (approximately 900). Only the TCR beta chain was sequenced and analyzed. Lower TCR Shannon entropy and fewer highly expanded clones were observed in persistent Graves' disease patients than in newly diagnosed patients, which suggested clonal expansion.

A further study also used this sample, focusing on T cells in Graves' hyperthyroidism and ophthalmopathy. Reported in the second study: Stable Graves' hyperthyroidism was defined as no progression to ophthalmopathy during 18 months of follow-up. Hyperthyroidism patients were newly diagnosed, with disease duration under 2 months, and aged 18 to 65 years. Any patient with an uncontrolled infection, another autoimmune disease, pregnancy or lactation was excluded. Diagnoses were based on clinical symptoms, serum thyroxine and TRAb, thyroid ultrasound and orbital computed tomography. A first-round RT-PCR of the TCR CDR3 used the HTBI primer set with the Qiagen OneStep RT-PCR kit. Most expanded thyroid clonotypes (frequency above 0.001) were also detected in blood, a finding suggesting that blood repertoires may reflect thyroid immune responses. A 13 V-J signature model separated ophthalmopathy from stable hyperthyroidism, with approximately 86% sensitivity and 81% to 82% specificity in cross-validation and 80%/75% in testing. In validation, the model predicted progression to ophthalmopathy a median of 6.5 months before onset, with roughly 68% sensitivity and about 75% specificity. TCR V-J signatures able to tell the groups apart were searched for in a discovery cohort of 100 or so patients, of whom 43 had Graves' ophthalmopathy and around 56 had stable Graves' hyperthyroidism. Prospective prediction of ophthalmopathy was tested in an independent validation cohort consisting of 18 to 20 hyperthyroidism patients and 17 patients who later progressed to ophthalmopathy. The 75 to 100 discovery patients were randomly split 7:3 into training and test sets. The study also compared thyroid tissue and blood T-cell repertoires from about six Graves' hyperthyroidism patients. Once sampling was done, hyperthyroidism patients were given methimazole at a starting dose of 30 mg daily, whereas ophthalmopathy patients were given high-dose intravenous methylprednisolone. Libraries were constructed in a second round of multiplex PCR, after which size selection and purification were performed. Libraries were sequenced paired-end with 100 bp reads on an Illumina HiSeq2000. SOAPnuke was used to process the raw data, throwing out any read that contained adapters or uncalled bases, had a mean Phred below 15, or lacked an exact constant-primer or identifier match. COPE v1.2.5 was used to merge high-quality paired reads, and clonotypes were defined as unique nucleotide sequences. MiTCR v1.1 was used to align clonotypes to the IMGT TRBV, TRBD and TRBJ reference segments. Analysis was restricted to V-J combinations with a frequency above 0.0001, which covered 98% to 99.2% of repertoires. The TCS score was defined as F50 (clonal expansion) divided by E x V (chaos), with BLOSUM62-based TCRdist calculated between CDR3 peptides within each V-J. Welch's t-statistics and random forest reduced some 510 V-J features to 10 to 15, which were used in a naive Bayes classifier (R e1071). Sample size was not statistically predetermined, and blinding of investigators to group allocation was not performed. According to the paper, TCR Vbeta CDR3 sequencing was carried out on approximately 140 peripheral blood samples, which came from fewer than 50 ophthalmopathy, approximately 78 hyperthyroidism and approximately 17 progressor patients.

This clonotype originated in a woman aged 30 to 39 with Graves disease. Donor details come from another sample of the same person, matched by shared clones. The specimen was peripheral blood mononuclear cells (PBMCs), collected at new diagnosis, from a patient treated with antithyroid drugs. This chain joins TRBV7-9 to TRBJ2-3; TRBD2 matches 7 bases in the middle. The nucleotides read TGTGCCAGCAGCTTATCGAGGACTAGGACAGATACGCAGTATTTT. Its coded protein is CASSLSRTRTDTQYF.